The sequence of this T cell receptor (beta chain) was determined in a study of cytomegalovirus exposure and HLA in healthy donors. Study-level information: The 550 to 800 first-cohort repertoires and the 130 or so validation repertoires shared the same platform, a later analysis reported.

Findings of the study overall: A subsequent analysis found that TCR clusters from the first cohort also tended to co-occur in the 120 validation repertoires, with roughly 95% of cluster scores above 0.

Method: immunoSEQ multiplex PCR; TCRdb's copy keeps in-frame clones and lacks some. The sample has roughly 84,000 clones; roughly 91% are singletons. Germline V gives CDR1 LGHNT, CDR2 FRNRAP. The length of the CDR3 is 14 residues. V dropped 3 bases and J dropped 2 bases, with 10 bases sitting between them. As for this clone: Its antigen is as yet unknown.

This chain links TRBV12-5 with TRBJ2-5; no reliable D call. This clonotype was obtained from a man in his thirties or forties in good health and CMV-seronegative. The sequencing sample was made of PBMCs. The CDR3 DNA follows: TGTGCTAGTGGTTTCGGTACTGATCAAGAGACCCAGTACTTC. This translates into CASGFGTDQETQYF.